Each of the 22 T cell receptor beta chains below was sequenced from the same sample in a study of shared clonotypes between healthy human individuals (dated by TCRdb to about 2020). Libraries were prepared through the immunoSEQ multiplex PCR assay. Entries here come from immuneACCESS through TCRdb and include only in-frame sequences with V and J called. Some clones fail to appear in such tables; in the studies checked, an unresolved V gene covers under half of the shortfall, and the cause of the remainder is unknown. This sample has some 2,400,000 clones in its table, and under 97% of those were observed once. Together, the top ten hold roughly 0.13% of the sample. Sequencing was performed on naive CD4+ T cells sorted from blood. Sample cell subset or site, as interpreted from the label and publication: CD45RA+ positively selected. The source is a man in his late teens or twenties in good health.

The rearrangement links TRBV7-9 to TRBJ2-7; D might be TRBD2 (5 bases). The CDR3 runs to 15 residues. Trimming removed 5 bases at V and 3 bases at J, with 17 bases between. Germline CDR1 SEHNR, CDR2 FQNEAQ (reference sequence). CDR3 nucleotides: TGTGCCAGCAGCCCTCGTGACGGAGGACGCTACGAGCAGTACTTC. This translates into CASSPRDGGRYEQYF.

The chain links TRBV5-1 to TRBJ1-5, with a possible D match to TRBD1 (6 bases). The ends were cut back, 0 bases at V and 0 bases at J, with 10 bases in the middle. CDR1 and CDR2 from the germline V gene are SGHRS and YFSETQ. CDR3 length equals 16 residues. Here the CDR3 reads CASSLEGGYSNQPQHF. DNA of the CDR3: TGCGCCAGCAGCTTGGAAGGGGGGTATAGCAATCAGCCCCAGCATTTT.

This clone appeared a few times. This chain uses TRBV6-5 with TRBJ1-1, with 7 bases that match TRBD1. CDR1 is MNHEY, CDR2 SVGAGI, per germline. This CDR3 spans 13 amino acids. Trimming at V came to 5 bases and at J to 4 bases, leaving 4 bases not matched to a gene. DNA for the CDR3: TGTGCCAGCAGTATAACAGGGGCCACTGAAGCTTTCTTT. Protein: CASSITGATEAFF.

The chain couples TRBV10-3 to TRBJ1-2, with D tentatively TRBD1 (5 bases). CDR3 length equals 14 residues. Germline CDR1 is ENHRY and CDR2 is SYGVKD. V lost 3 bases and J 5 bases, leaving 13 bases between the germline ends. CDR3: CAISDRVKGYGYTF. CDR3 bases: TGTGCCATCAGTGACAGGGTAAAAGGGTATGGCTACACCTTC.

The CDR3 coding sequence is TGTGCCAGCAGTGAAGCGGACGTAAGGGAGTATTTT. As protein: CASSEADVREYF. The chain has TRBV2 and TRBJ2-3; D is unresolved. The CDR3 length is 12 residues. CDR1 is SNHLY, CDR2 FYNNEI, per germline. V was clipped by 0 bases and J by 13 bases, with 11 bases between them.

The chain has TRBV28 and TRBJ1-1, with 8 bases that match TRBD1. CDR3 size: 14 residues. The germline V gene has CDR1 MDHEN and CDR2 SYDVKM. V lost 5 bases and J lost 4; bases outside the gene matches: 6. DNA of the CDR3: TGTGCCAGCAGTCCAGGGGGCGTTGGCACTGAAGCTTTCTTT. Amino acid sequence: CASSPGGVGTEAFF.

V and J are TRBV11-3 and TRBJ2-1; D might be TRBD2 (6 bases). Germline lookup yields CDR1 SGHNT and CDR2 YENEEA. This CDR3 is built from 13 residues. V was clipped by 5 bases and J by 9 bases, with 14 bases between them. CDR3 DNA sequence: TGTGCCAGCAGCACCCTGAGGGGAGGTGAGCAGTTCTTC. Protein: CASSTLRGGEQFF.

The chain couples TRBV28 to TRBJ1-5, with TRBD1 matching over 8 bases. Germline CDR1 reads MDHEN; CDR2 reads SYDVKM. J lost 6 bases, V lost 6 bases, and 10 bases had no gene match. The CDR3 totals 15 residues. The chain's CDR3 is CASSLGQGGFQPQHF. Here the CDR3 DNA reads TGTGCCAGCAGCCTCGGACAGGGAGGATTTCAGCCCCAGCATTTT.

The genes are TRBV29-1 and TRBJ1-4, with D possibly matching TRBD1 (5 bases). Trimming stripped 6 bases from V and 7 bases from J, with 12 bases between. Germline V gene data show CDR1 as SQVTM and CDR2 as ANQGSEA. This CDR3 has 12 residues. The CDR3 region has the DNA TGCAGCGTGATGGGGGGGGTTGAAAAACTGTTTTTT. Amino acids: CSVMGGVEKLFF. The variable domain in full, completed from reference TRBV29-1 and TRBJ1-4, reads SAVISQKPSRDICQRGTSLTIQCQVDSQVTMMFWYRQQPGQSLTLIATANQGSEATYESGFVIDKFPISRPNLTFSTLTVSNMSPEDSSIYLCSVMGGVEKLFFGSGTQLSVL.

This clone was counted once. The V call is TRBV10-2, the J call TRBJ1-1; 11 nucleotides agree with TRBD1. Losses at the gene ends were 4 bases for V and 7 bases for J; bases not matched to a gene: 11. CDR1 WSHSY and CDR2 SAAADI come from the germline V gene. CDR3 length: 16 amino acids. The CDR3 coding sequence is TGCGCCAGCAGTGGTGGGGACAGGGGGAAAGGAATTGAAGCTTTCTTT. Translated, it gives CASSGGDRGKGIEAFF.

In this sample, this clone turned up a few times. DNA for the CDR3: TGTGCCAGCAGTTCTAGCTCCTATGGCTACACCTTC. It translates to CASSSSSYGYTF. J is TRBJ1-2 and V is TRBV28; D unresolved. V lost 4 bases to trimming and J lost 4 bases, with 7 bases between them. CDR1 is MDHEN and CDR2 is SYDVKM in the germline V gene. This CDR3 has 12 amino acids.

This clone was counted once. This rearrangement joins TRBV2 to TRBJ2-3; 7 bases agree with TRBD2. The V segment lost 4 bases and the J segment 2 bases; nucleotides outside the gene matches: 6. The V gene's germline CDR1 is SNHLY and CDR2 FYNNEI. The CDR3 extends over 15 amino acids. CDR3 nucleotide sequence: TGTGCCAGCAGTGGTTTTAGCGGGCTCACAGATACGCAGTATTTT. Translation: CASSGFSGLTDTQYF.

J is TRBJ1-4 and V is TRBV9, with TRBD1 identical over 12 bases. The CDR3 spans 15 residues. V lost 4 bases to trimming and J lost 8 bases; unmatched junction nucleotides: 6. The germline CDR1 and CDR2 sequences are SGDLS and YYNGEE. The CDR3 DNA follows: TGTGCCAGCAGCCCAGAAGGGACAGGGGGCGAAAAACTGTTTTTT. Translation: CASSPEGTGGEKLFF.

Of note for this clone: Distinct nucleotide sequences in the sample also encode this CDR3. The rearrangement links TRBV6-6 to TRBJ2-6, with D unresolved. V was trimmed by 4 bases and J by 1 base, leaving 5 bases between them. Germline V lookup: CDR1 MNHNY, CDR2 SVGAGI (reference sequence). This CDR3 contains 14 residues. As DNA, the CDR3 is TGTGCCAGCAGTTTGTCATCTGGGGCCAACGTCCTGACTTTC. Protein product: CASSLSSGANVLTF.

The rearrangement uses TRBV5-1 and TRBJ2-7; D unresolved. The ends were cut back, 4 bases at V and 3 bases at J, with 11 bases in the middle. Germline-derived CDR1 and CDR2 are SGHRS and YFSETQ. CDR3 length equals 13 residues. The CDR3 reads CASSADASYEQYF. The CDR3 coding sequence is TGCGCCAGCAGCGCGGACGCTAGCTACGAGCAGTACTTC. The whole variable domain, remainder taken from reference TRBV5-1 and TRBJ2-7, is KAGVTQTPRYLIKTRGQQVTLSCSPISGHRSVSWYQQTPGQGLQFLFEYFSETQRNKGNFPGRFSGRQFSNSRSEMNVSTLELGDSALYLCASSADASYEQYFGPGTRLTVT.

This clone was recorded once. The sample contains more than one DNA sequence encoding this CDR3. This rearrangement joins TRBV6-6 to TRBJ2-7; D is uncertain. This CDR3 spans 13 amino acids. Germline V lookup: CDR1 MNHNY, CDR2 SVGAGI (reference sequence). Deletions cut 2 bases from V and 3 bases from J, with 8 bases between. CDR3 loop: CASSYRGFYEQYF. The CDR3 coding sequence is TGTGCCAGCAGTTACCGTGGGTTCTACGAGCAGTACTTC.

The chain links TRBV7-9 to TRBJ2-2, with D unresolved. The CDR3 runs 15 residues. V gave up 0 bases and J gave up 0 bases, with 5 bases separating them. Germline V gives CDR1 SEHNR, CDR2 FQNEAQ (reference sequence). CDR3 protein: CASSLAGSNTGELFF. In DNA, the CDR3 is TGTGCCAGCAGCTTAGCCGGCTCGAACACCGGGGAGCTGTTTTTT. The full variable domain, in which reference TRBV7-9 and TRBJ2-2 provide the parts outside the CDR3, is DTGVSQNPRHKITKRGQNVTFRCDPISEHNRLYWYRQTLGQGPEFLTYFQNEAQLEKSRLLSDRFSAERPKGSFSTLEIQRTEQGDSAMYLCASSLAGSNTGELFFGEGSRLTVL.

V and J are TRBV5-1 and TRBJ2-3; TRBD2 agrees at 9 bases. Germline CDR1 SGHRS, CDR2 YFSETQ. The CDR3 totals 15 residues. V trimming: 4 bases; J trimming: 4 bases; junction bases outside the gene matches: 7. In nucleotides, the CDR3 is TGCGCCAGCAGCATCGCTAGCGGGATCCCAGATACGCAGTATTTT. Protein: CASSIASGIPDTQYF.

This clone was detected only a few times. The CDR3 here is CASSSVPGSVQHF. The CDR3, as DNA: TGTGCCAGTAGTTCGGTCCCTGGCTCAGTCCAGCATTTT. This sequence joins TRBV19 and TRBJ1-5; D unresolved. Trimming pared 5 bases from V and 12 bases from J, leaving 17 bases between. CDR1 is LNHDA, CDR2 SQIVND, per germline (reference sequence). The CDR3 is made up of 13 amino acids.

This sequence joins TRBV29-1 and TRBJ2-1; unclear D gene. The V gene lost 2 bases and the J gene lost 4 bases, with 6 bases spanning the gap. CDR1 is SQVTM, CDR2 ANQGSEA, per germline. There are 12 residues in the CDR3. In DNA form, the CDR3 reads TGCAGCGTTGAACCCTCATACAATGAGCAGTTCTTC. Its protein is CSVEPSYNEQFF.

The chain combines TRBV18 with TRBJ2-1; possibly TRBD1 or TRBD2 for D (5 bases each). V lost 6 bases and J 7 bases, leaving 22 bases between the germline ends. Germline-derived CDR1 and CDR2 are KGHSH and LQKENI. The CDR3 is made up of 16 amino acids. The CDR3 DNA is TGTGCCAGCTCCCCCTTTGTGAGGGGTCTCCTAAATGAGCAGTTCTTC. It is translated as CASSPFVRGLLNEQFF.

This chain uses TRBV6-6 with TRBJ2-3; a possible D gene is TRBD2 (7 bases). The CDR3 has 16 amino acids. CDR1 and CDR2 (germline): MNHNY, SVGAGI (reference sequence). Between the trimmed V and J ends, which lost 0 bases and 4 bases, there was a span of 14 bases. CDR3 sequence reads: CASSYSSGGGSDTQYF. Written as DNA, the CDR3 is TGTGCCAGCAGTTACTCGTCGGGGGGCGGTTCAGATACGCAGTATTTT.